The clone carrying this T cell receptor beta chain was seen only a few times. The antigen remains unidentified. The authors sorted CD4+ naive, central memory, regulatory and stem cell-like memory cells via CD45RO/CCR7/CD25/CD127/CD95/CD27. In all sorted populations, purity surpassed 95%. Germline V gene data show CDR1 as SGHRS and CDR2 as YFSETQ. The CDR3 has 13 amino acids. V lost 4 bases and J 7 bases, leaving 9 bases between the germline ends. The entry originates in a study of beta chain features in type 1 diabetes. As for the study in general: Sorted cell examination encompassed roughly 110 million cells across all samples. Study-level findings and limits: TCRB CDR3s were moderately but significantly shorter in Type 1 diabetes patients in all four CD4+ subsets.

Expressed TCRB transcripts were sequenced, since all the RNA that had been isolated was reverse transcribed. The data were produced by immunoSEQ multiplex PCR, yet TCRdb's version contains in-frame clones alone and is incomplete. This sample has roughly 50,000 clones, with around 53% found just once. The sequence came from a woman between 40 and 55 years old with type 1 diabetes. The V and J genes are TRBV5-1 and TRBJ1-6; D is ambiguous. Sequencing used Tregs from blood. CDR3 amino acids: CASSRQENSPLHF. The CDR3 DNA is TGCGCCAGCAGCCGACAAGAGAATTCACCCCTCCACTTT.